The rows below give T cell receptor beta chains drawn from one sample of a study of human T cells and chemical hapten exposure. Each CDR3 protein gets one entry after TCRdb re-called the RACE reads with MiXCR. The sample holds about 120,000 distinct CDR3 sequences, approximately 13% seen once. Sequencing used whole blood, obtained in connection with sensitization to the hapten diphenylcyclopropenone (DPC). All receptors derive from a woman in her late teens or twenties with alopecia areata. Some clones in this sample may be carry-over from other donors' samples. The CDR3 runs from the conserved cysteine through the conserved F or W. A D gene is named only where the DNA matches it firmly. The size field is filled for only some rows; it gives once, few, many or a size class.

>TRBV2|TRBJ2-3|.|few
TGTGCCAGCAGTGACGCAGGGACAGATACGCAGTATTTT
CASSDAGTDTQYF
>TRBV29-1|TRBJ1-2|.|few
TGCAGCGCCGGGGCGGCGGGTGGCTACACCTTC
CSAGAAGGYTF
>TRBV3-1|TRBJ2-1|.|.
TGTGCCAGCAGCGTGACCGGGACCACCTCCTACAATGAGCAGTTCTTC
CASSVTGTTSYNEQFF
>TRBV3-1|TRBJ2-5|.|.
TGTGCCAGCAGCCAAGCAGGGGTCGAGACCCAGTACTTC
CASSQAGVETQYF
>TRBV7-6|TRBJ2-5|.|few
TGTGCCAGCAGCTTAGGGGGACCCCAGTACTTC
CASSLGGPQYF
>TRBV5-1|TRBJ1-2|.|few
TGCGCCAGCAGCCCCGTACAGGGCTTGAGCTATGGCTACACCTTC
CASSPVQGLSYGYTF
>TRBV3-1|TRBJ1-2|.|few
TGTGCCAGCAGCCAGTGGACAGTTTATGGCTACACCTTC
CASSQWTVYGYTF
>TRBV20-1|TRBJ2-1|TRBD2|few
TGCAGTGCAACTGCATCGAGCGGGAAAAACAATGAGCAGTTCTTC
CSATASSGKNNEQFF
>TRBV20-1|TRBJ2-3|TRBD2|few
TGCAGTGCTAGCCTCGGACTAGCGGGTCCTCCTAGCACAGATACGCAGTATTTT
CSASLGLAGPPSTDTQYF
>TRBV18|TRBJ1-2|.|many
TGTGCCAGCTCACCACGGAAGGGGTTTGATGGCTACACCTTC
CASSPRKGFDGYTF
>TRBV4-1|TRBJ2-7|TRBD1|.
TGCGCCAGCAGCCAGCCCCTGACAGGGGACTACGAGCAGTACTTC
CASSQPLTGDYEQYF
>TRBV18|TRBJ2-7|.|.
TGTGCCAGCTCACCTGGGGGGGGGCCCTACGAGCAGTACTTC
CASSPGGGPYEQYF
>TRBV29-1|TRBJ2-3|TRBD2|.
TGCAGCGTTGTAGCGGGGCGCACAGATACGCAGTATTTT
CSVVAGRTDTQYF
>TRBV29-1|TRBJ1-1|TRBD1|once
TGCAGCGCAGGACAGGGCACTGAAGCTTTCTTT
CSAGQGTEAFF
>TRBV20-1|TRBJ1-1|.|few
TGCAGTGCCCACAGGGCGAACACTGAAGCTTTCTTT
CSAHRANTEAFF
>TRBV5-1|TRBJ1-2|TRBD1|many
TGCGCCAGCAGCCTTGGACAGGGCTCCCGCTATGGCTACACCTTC
CASSLGQGSRYGYTF